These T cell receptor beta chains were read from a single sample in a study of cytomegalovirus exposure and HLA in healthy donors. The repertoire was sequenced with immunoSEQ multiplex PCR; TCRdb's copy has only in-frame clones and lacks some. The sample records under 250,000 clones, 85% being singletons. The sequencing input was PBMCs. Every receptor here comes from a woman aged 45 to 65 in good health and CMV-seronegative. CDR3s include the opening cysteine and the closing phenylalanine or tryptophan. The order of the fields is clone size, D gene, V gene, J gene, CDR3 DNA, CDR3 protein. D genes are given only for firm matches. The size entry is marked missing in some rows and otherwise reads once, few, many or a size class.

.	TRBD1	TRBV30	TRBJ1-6	TGTGCCTGGAGTGTTCTAGGGATATCAGGGGGTGGATCACCCCTCCACTTT	CAWSVLGISGGGSPLHF
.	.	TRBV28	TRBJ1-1	TGTGCCAGCCGCAGTCAACCGAACACTGAAGCTTTCTTT	CASRSQPNTEAFF
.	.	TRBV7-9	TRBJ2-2	TGTGCCAGCAGCTTTTCCCTAGGTACCGGGGAGCTGTTTTTT	CASSFSLGTGELFF
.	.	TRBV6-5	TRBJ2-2	TGTGCCAGCAGTTACACGGGCACCGGGGAGCTGTTTTTT	CASSYTGTGELFF
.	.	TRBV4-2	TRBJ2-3	TGTGCCAGCAGCCACGCGACACCCTTCACCGGGACTGTCCAACTGGATACGCAGTATTTT	CASSHATPFTGTVQLDTQYF
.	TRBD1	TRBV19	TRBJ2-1	TGTGCCAGTAGTAGAGGACAGGGTCTGTACAATGAGCAGTTCTTC	CASSRGQGLYNEQFF
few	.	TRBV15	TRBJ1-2	TGTGCCACCAGCAGAGAGGGAGGGACGAACTATGGCTACACCTTC	CATSREGGTNYGYTF
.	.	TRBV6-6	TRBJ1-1	TGTGCCAGCAGTTACGGACAAGTGAACACTGAAGCTTTCTTT	CASSYGQVNTEAFF
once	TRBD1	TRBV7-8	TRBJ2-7	TGTGCCAGCAGCCCGGACAGGGTCACCTACGAGCAGTACTTC	CASSPDRVTYEQYF
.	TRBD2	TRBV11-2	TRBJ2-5	TGTGCCAGCAGCAGGACTAGCGGGAGTGGCCAAGAGACCCAGTACTTC	CASSRTSGSGQETQYF
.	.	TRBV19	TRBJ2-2	TGTGCCAGTAGGGACAGAAACACCGGGGAGCTGTTTTTT	CASRDRNTGELFF
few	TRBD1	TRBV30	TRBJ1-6	TGTGCCTGGAGTAGGTCAGGGGGCTCACCCCTCCACTTT	CAWSRSGGSPLHF
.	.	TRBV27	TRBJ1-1	TGTGCCACCAAGAGTATGAACACTGAAGCTTTCTTT	CATKSMNTEAFF
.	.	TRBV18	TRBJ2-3	TGTGCCAGCTCACCCCTTCAGGGATCTTACCTTGAGACAGATACGCAGTATTTT	CASSPLQGSYLETDTQYF
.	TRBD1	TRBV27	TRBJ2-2	TGTGCCAGCCATACCGGGACAGGGGCCGTCGAAATCACCGGGGAGCTGTTTTTT	CASHTGTGAVEITGELFF
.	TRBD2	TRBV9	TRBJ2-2	TGTGCCAGCAGCGTCGAACTAGCGGGTAACACCGGGGAGCTGTTTTTT	CASSVELAGNTGELFF
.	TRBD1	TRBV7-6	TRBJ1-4	TGTGCCAGCAGCACTCGGGACAGGGGCTTTGCAACTAATGAAAAACTGTTTTTT	CASSTRDRGFATNEKLFF
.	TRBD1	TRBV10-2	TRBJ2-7	TGCGCCAGCAGGGGGAACAGGGGATCCCTAGAAGAGCAGTACTTC	CASRGNRGSLEEQYF
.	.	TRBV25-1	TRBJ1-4	TGTGCCAGCAGCGCCCCTCGACAGAGTAATGAAAAACTGTTTTTT	CASSAPRQSNEKLFF
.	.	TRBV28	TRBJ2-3	TGTGCCAGCAGTTTTCCGGACCTCGGGGGCACAGATACGCAGTATTTT	CASSFPDLGGTDTQYF
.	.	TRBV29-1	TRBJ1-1	TGCAGCGTTGAGGGGGGGGGAACTGAAGCTTTCTTT	CSVEGGGTEAFF
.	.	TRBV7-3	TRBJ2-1	TGTGCCAGCAGCTCACTTTTCGGGGCCTACAATGAGCAGTTCTTC	CASSSLFGAYNEQFF
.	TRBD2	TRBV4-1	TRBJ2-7	TGCGCCAGCAGCCAAGATAAACTAGCGGGACTCGGCGAGCAGTACTTC	CASSQDKLAGLGEQYF
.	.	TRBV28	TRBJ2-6	TGTGCCAGCACGGTAGGAGGAGGGGTAGGGTCTGGGGCCAACGTCCTGACTTTC	CASTVGGGVGSGANVLTF
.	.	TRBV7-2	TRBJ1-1	TGTGCCAGCAGCTCAGGAGGCGGATATAGTGGAGCTTTCTTT	CASSSGGGYSGAFF
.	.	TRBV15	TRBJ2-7	TGTGCCACCAGCAGAGGACCCGACTACGAGCAGTACTTC	CATSRGPDYEQYF
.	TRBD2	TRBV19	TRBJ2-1	TGTGCCAGTAGTCCTAGCGGGAGTAGCTCCTCCTACAATGAGCAGTTCTTC	CASSPSGSSSSYNEQFF
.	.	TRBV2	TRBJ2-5	TGTGCCAGCAGATCACAGAAAGAGACCCAGTACTTC	CASRSQKETQYF
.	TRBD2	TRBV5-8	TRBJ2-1	TGTGCCAGCAGCTTGACTAGCGGGGCTTACTCCTACAATGAGCAGTTCTTC	CASSLTSGAYSYNEQFF
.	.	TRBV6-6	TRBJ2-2	TGTGCCAGCAGTTACGTACTAGCCGGGGGCGGGGAGCTGTTTTTT	CASSYVLAGGGELFF
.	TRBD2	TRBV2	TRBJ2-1	TGTGCCAGCGGACCGGGACTAGCGGGGTACAATGAGCAGTTCTTC	CASGPGLAGYNEQFF
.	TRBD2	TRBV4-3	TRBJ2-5	TGCGCCAGCAGCCTCGGCTGGCTAGCGGGAGGAGGGCAAGAGACCCAGTACTTC	CASSLGWLAGGGQETQYF
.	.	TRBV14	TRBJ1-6	TGTGCCAGCAGCCACGCTCGGTCACCCCTCCACTTT	CASSHARSPLHF
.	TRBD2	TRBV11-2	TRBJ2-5	TGTGCCAGCAGCTTAGTTGAACTAGCGGGAGCCGAGACCCAGTACTTC	CASSLVELAGAETQYF
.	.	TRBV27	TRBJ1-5	TGTGCCAGCAGCGATGACAGGATTCAGCCCCAGCATTTT	CASSDDRIQPQHF
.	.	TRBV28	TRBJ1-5	TGTGCCAGCAGTTTAGGGCAGGGTTGGCCCCAGCATTTT	CASSLGQGWPQHF
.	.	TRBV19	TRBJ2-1	TGTGCCAGTAGTATAGGAACGGGAGCGGCAGATGAGCAGTTCTTC	CASSIGTGAADEQFF
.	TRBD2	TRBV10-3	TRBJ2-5	TGTGCCATCAGTGAGTCCGAAGGTAGCGGGAGTAAACCAGAGACCCAGTACTTC	CAISESEGSGSKPETQYF
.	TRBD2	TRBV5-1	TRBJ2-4	TGCGCCAGCAGCTCCCGGATAGCGGGAGGCACCTTGCCGAACATTCAGTACTTC	CASSSRIAGGTLPNIQYF
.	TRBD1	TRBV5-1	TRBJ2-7	TGCGCCAGCAGACGGGGGACAGGGGAGTCCTACGAGCAGTACTTC	CASRRGTGESYEQYF
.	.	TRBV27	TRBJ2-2	TGTGCCAGCAGGCAACAGGGAACTCTCGGCGGGGAGCTGTTTTTT	CASRQQGTLGGELFF
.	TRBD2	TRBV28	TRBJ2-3	TGTGCCAGCAGTTTCGTTTGGGGACTAGCGGGAGAAGGGACAGATACGCAGTATTTT	CASSFVWGLAGEGTDTQYF